This is a list of T cell receptor beta chains from one sample in a study of beta chain features in type 1 diabetes. Profiling relied on immunoSEQ multiplex PCR, and the TCRdb table lists in-frame clones only, not all of them. The sample lists 500,000 to 800,000 clones; around 12% were seen once. What was sequenced was naive CD4+ T cells from blood. The receptors derive from a man aged 30 to 45 with type 1 diabetes. CDR3s include the opening cysteine and the closing phenylalanine or tryptophan. A D gene is named only where the DNA matches it firmly. Part of the rows lack a size; the others show once, few, many or a class for expanded clones.

TRBD2	TRBV7-2	NA	TRBJ2-3	TGTGCCAGCAGCTTAGTTGGTAGCGGGCTCACAGATACGCAGTATTTT	CASSLVGSGLTDTQYF
TRBD2	TRBV28	few	TRBJ2-1	TGTGCCAGCAGCCGGAGACTAGCGAATGAGCAGTTCTTC	CASSRRLANEQFF
NA	TRBV7-8	few	TRBJ2-7	TGTGCCAGCAGCCAGCTCCAGGAGCCTCCGACGCGGTACTTC	CASSQLQEPPTRYF
NA	TRBV7-2	NA	TRBJ2-3	TGTGCCAGCAGCTTAGGGGAGGAGTTGGCGCAGTATTTT	CASSLGEELAQYF
TRBD1	TRBV2	few	TRBJ2-2	TGTGCCAGCGGCCGGTGGACAGGGGGGACCGGGGAGCTGTTTTTT	CASGRWTGGTGELFF
NA	TRBV6-1	NA	TRBJ1-5	TGTGCCAGCAGTGAATTGGCAGACGGAGGTCAGCCCCAGCATTTT	CASSELADGGQPQHF
NA	TRBV9	NA	TRBJ1-2	TGTGCCAGCAGCGCCGACAGCCCGCGTAGGGGCTACACCTTC	CASSADSPRRGYTF
NA	TRBV7-2	NA	TRBJ1-1	TGTGCCAGCAGCGCCCCGGGGCCCCGCGGAGCTTTCTTT	CASSAPGPRGAFF
TRBD1	TRBV19	few	TRBJ1-2	TGTGCCACCCTGGGACAGGGATATGGCTACACCTTC	CATLGQGYGYTF
NA	TRBV5-4	few	TRBJ2-2	TGTGCCAGCAGCCAGAACAGGGCCGCCACCGGGGAGCTGTTTTTT	CASSQNRAATGELFF
NA	TRBV7-9	few	TRBJ2-3	TGTGCCAGCAGCTTAGAGGGAGCCCGTACAGATACGCAGTATTTT	CASSLEGARTDTQYF
NA	TRBV30	NA	TRBJ2-3	TGTGCCTGGAACGGTGGCAGGGGGACTTCCACAGATACGCAGTATTTT	CAWNGGRGTSTDTQYF
TRBD1	TRBV10-3	few	TRBJ1-1	TGTGCCACCGGACAGGGGGTACCTGAAGCTTTCTTT	CATGQGVPEAFF
NA	TRBV5-1	few	TRBJ1-4	TGCGCCAGCAGCTTGGCTCCGGATGAAAAACTGTTTTTT	CASSLAPDEKLFF
NA	TRBV6-5	few	TRBJ2-7	TGTGCCAGCAGTTACTCAGACCAAAGGGACGAGCAGTACTTC	CASSYSDQRDEQYF
TRBD1	TRBV28	NA	TRBJ1-5	TGTGCCAGCAGTTCGGGACAGGGGGCTGGTCAGCCCCAGCATTTT	CASSSGQGAGQPQHF
NA	TRBV6-5	NA	TRBJ2-3	TGTGCCAGCAGTTACCTAGACCGAATAGAGTATTTT	CASSYLDRIEYF
NA	TRBV9	once	TRBJ2-5	TGTGCCAGCAGCGCAACAGTACAGCGGGAGACCCAGTACTTC	CASSATVQRETQYF
NA	TRBV5-6	few	TRBJ2-7	TGTGCCAGCAGCTTAAAGACAACTTACTCCTACGAGCAGTACTTC	CASSLKTTYSYEQYF
NA	TRBV5-6	NA	TRBJ1-6	TGTGCCAGCAGCTTGCGGGGGCCCTACCTCCACTTT	CASSLRGPYLHF
TRBD1	TRBV19	NA	TRBJ2-5	TGTGCCAGTAGTATTGGGACAGACAAAGAGACCCAGTACTTC	CASSIGTDKETQYF
TRBD2	TRBV9	few	TRBJ2-2	TGTGCCAGCAGCGTACTAGCGGGGGGCAACACCGGGGAGCTGTTTTTT	CASSVLAGGNTGELFF
NA	TRBV30	few	TRBJ1-3	TGTGCCTGGAGTGTACCAGGGGTTTGGGGGGCTAGAGGAAACACCATATATTTT	CAWSVPGVWGARGNTIYF
NA	TRBV9	few	TRBJ2-5	TGTGCCAGCAGCGTAGCAGGGGGGTTGGAGACCCAGTACTTC	CASSVAGGLETQYF
NA	TRBV25-1	few	TRBJ2-1	TGTGCCAGCAGTGGGCCGAGCTCCTACAATGAGCAGTTCTTC	CASSGPSSYNEQFF
NA	TRBV29-1	few	TRBJ1-2	TGCAGCGTTGAAGGGACAGCTTTTGGCTACACCTTC	CSVEGTAFGYTF
NA	TRBV4-3	NA	TRBJ1-4	TGCGCCAGCAGCCCAGGATGGGGCGGTGAAAAACTGTTTTTT	CASSPGWGGEKLFF
NA	TRBV5-6	few	TRBJ2-7	TGTGCCAGCAGCCAGGGCAGGGTGATTCCCCACGAGCAGTACTTC	CASSQGRVIPHEQYF
NA	TRBV7-2	few	TRBJ2-2	TGTGCCAGCAGCTTAGGGTCGAGCGGCACCGGGGAGCTGTTTTTT	CASSLGSSGTGELFF
NA	TRBV18	NA	TRBJ2-7	TGTGCCAGCTCACCCGGGAATTCCTACGAGCAGTACTTC	CASSPGNSYEQYF
TRBD1	TRBV7-2	few	TRBJ1-1	TGTGCCAGCAGCTTAGGGGACTGGACAGGGAGAACTGAAGCTTTCTTT	CASSLGDWTGRTEAFF
NA	TRBV2	few	TRBJ2-1	TGTGCCAGCAGTGAAGACGCTTACAATGAGCAGTTCTTC	CASSEDAYNEQFF
NA	TRBV7-2	few	TRBJ1-1	TGTGCCAGCAGCTTAGGCCGTGGGGCTGAAGCTTTCTTT	CASSLGRGAEAFF
TRBD1	TRBV4-2	NA	TRBJ2-3	TGTGCCAGCAGCCATCCGGGACAGGGAAGCACAGATACGCAGTATTTT	CASSHPGQGSTDTQYF
TRBD1	TRBV11-2	few	TRBJ2-1	TGTGCCAGCAGCTTAGCGGGACAGGGCTCCAATGAGCAGTTCTTC	CASSLAGQGSNEQFF
TRBD1	TRBV14	NA	TRBJ1-2	TGTGCCAGCAGCCAAGATCGGGACAGGGGGATACCTAACTATGGCTACACCTTC	CASSQDRDRGIPNYGYTF
TRBD1	TRBV7-9	few	TRBJ2-7	TGTGCCAGCAGCTCCGGACAGGGTATATCCGAGCAGTACTTC	CASSSGQGISEQYF
NA	TRBV19	few	TRBJ1-2	TGTGCCAGTAGTATACAGGGATCTAACTATGGCTACACCTTC	CASSIQGSNYGYTF
TRBD1	TRBV29-1	few	TRBJ2-3	TGCAGCGTGACCTCCGGGACAGGGAGCACAGATACGCAGTATTTT	CSVTSGTGSTDTQYF
NA	TRBV28	NA	TRBJ2-1	TGTGCCAGCAGTTTAACAGCAGGCGAGCAGTTCTTC	CASSLTAGEQFF
NA	TRBV29-1	NA	TRBJ2-7	TGCAGCGTCGCCCAGGGGCAGAATCGCGGGTGGCGCCCCTACGAGCAGTACTTC	CSVAQGQNRGWRPYEQYF
NA	TRBV5-4	NA	TRBJ1-6	TGTGCCAGCAGCTTGGCGTGGCAACGGAAGGATTCACCCCTCCACTTT	CASSLAWQRKDSPLHF
TRBD1	TRBV14	NA	TRBJ1-5	TGTGCCAGCAGCCAAGAATTCTTGCAGGGGGGAAGTCAGCCCCAGCATTTT	CASSQEFLQGGSQPQHF
NA	TRBV6-5	NA	TRBJ2-5	TGTGCCAGCAGTTCCGAAGGAGCAGCCCAAGAGACCCAGTACTTC	CASSSEGAAQETQYF
NA	TRBV28	few	TRBJ1-2	TGTGCCAGCAGTCCAACCAGGGAAACTAACTATGGCTACACCTTC	CASSPTRETNYGYTF
NA	TRBV4-2	NA	TRBJ1-1	TGTGCCAGCAGCCAAGTAGGGGGAGGCACTGAAGCTTTCTTT	CASSQVGGGTEAFF
NA	TRBV18	few	TRBJ2-5	TGTGCCAGCTCACCTGTGGGGCCGGCAAAGGAGACCCAGTACTTC	CASSPVGPAKETQYF
NA	TRBV30	NA	TRBJ2-3	TGTGCCTGGAGCGTTAGCTGGATGAGCACAGATACGCAGTATTTT	CAWSVSWMSTDTQYF